This T cell receptor beta chain derives from a study of T cell responses to AZD1222 COVID-19 vaccine. Findings of the study overall: Most donors were white British and more were female, and clonal diversity was possibly underestimated.

In its sample, this clone was seen once. Its matching antigen is unknown. The protocol was immunoSEQ multiplex PCR, while the TCRdb copy is restricted to in-frame clones and leaves out a portion. The table records approximately 110,000 clones, around 92% of them present only once. The V and J ends lost 11 bases and 9 bases respectively, with 14 bases between them. CDR1 is MRHNA and CDR2 is SNTAGT in the germline V gene. The CDR3 contains 11 residues. The V gene is TRBV6-4, the J gene TRBJ1-5; TRBD1 is a possible D gene (5 bases). This clonotype was sampled from an adult who received the AZD1222 COVID-19 vaccine. Sequencing used peripheral blood, obtained 28 days after the second AZD1222 dose. This CDR3 reads CARQGVSPQHF. CDR3 sequence (DNA): TGTGCCCGTCAAGGGGTTTCGCCCCAGCATTTT.